The next 25 T cell receptor beta chains were all read from a single sample in a study of T cells after yellow fever vaccination. TCRdb re-called the 5' RACE reads with MiXCR, one entry per CDR3 protein. This table has hundreds of thousands of distinct CDR3 sequences, roughly 3.5% appearing once. The specimen was PBMCs, collected on the day of the yellow fever booster vaccination. The source is a man between 18 and 35 years old who received the YFV17D yellow fever vaccine.

This clonotype was seen many times. CDR3 sequence (DNA): TGTGCCAGTAGTAAAGGGGCAGGGAAGATTGTGGCTGAAGCTTTCTTT. It yields the protein CASSKGAGKIVAEAFF. The chain has TRBV19 and TRBJ1-1; possibly TRBD1 for D (5 bases). The germline V gene has CDR1 LNHDA and CDR2 SQIVND (reference sequence). The V end lost 4 bases, the J end lost 6 bases, and 21 bases lay between the germline ends. The CDR3 runs 16 residues.

There are a few counts of this clonotype. V gene TRBV7-2 combines with J gene TRBJ1-1; TRBD1 agrees at 7 bases. Trimming cost V 4 bases and J 11 bases; bases outside gene matches: 19. Germline V CDR1 and CDR2: SGHTA, FQGNSA. This CDR3 has 16 amino acids. Written as DNA, the CDR3 is TGTGCCAGCAGCTCCTGGACAGGAACCTTCTCAAAAGGGGCTTTCTTT. This sequence encodes CASSSWTGTFSKGAFF.

V and J are TRBV13 and TRBJ2-2, with 8 bases identical to TRBD1. CDR3 length: 16 amino acids. V was pared by 7 bases and J by 2 bases, with 9 bases of the junction left unmatched. The germline V gene has CDR1 PRHDT and CDR2 FYEKMQ (reference sequence). The CDR3 coding sequence is TGTGCCAGCACGAGCCGGGACAGGCAAAACACCGGGGAGCTGTTTTTT. Its protein product is CASTSRDRQNTGELFF.

This clonotype was detected many times. V is TRBV29-1 and J is TRBJ1-2, with D possibly matching TRBD1 (5 bases). The CDR3 totals 13 residues. The ends were cut back, 6 bases at V and 2 bases at J, with 13 bases in the middle. CDR1 is SQVTM, CDR2 ANQGSEA, per germline. For the CDR3, the DNA is TGCAGCGTAGTCCGGGACGGCAACTATGGCTACACCTTC. It encodes CSVVRDGNYGYTF.

J is TRBJ1-1 and V is TRBV6-1; a weak D match, TRBD1 (5 bases). Trimming stripped 8 bases from V and 2 bases from J, with 24 bases between. The germline gives CDR1 MNHNS, CDR2 SASEGT. The CDR3 loop spans 17 amino acids. CDR3 sequence (DNA): TGTGCCAGCTCCAGAGAAAGGGGAGGAAGAAAAAACACTGAAGCTTTCTTT. Its translation is CASSRERGGRKNTEAFF.

This clonotype appeared many times. The genes are TRBV5-5 and TRBJ2-3; TRBD1 might be the D (5 bases). Germline CDR1 and CDR2: SGHKS and YYEKEE (reference sequence). The CDR3 totals 12 residues. Trimming removed 4 bases at V and 4 bases at J, with 7 bases between. The chain's CDR3 is CASSPGSDTQYF. CDR3 coding DNA: TGTGCCAGCAGCCCAGGGTCAGATACGCAGTATTTT.

This clonotype was recorded many times. V usage is TRBV6-6 and J usage is TRBJ1-3; TRBD1 is a possible D gene (5 bases). The germline V and J ends were trimmed by 6 bases and 3 bases, with 15 bases remaining between them. CDR3 size: 15 residues. The germline V gene encodes CDR1 MNHNY and CDR2 SVGAGI (reference sequence). CDR3 sequence reads: CASSDSDSFGNTIYF. The CDR3 DNA is TGTGCCAGCAGCGACTCTGACAGTTTTGGAAACACCATATATTTT.

This clonotype was counted a few times. The gene calls are TRBV24-1 and TRBJ2-2, with D perhaps TRBD2 (5 bases). In germline, CDR1 is KGHDR, CDR2 SFDVKD. Trimming removed 3 bases from V and 12 bases from J, with 16 bases in between. The CDR3 is 14 amino acids. The CDR3 bases are TGTGCCACCAGTGATCCCAACAGACCGGGGAAGCTGTTTTTT. Amino acids: CATSDPNRPGKLFF.

This clonotype was seen repeatedly, ten times or more. The chain couples TRBV20-1 to TRBJ2-7; TRBD1 matches 8 bases. This CDR3 is built from 15 residues. Germline values: CDR1 DFQATT, CDR2 SNEGSKA (reference sequence). The ends lost 3 bases at V and 0 bases at J; junction bases unmatched: 7. CDR3 coding DNA: TGCAGTGCTAGCGCGTACAGGGGGTACTCCTACGAGCAGTACTTC. Its translation: CSASAYRGYSYEQYF.

The rearrangement joins TRBV3-1 to TRBJ1-1; unclear D gene. This CDR3 comprises 15 residues. Germline lookup yields CDR1 LGHDT and CDR2 YNNKEL (reference sequence). V lost 1 base and J lost 6, with 15 bases in between. The CDR3 is CASSQVRVGYSEAFF. In DNA, the CDR3 is TGTGCCAGCAGCCAAGTGAGGGTGGGATACTCTGAAGCTTTCTTT.

The sample holds many counts of this clonotype. The J gene is TRBJ2-7, the V gene TRBV7-9; D is ambiguous. Germline V gives CDR1 SEHNR, CDR2 FQNEAQ (reference sequence). The CDR3 spans 13 residues. V was pared by 5 bases and J by 0 bases, with 8 bases between. CDR3 in DNA: TGTGCCAGCAGCCCGGAGAGCTCCTACGAGCAGTACTTC. It translates to CASSPESSYEQYF.

This clonotype has only a few counts. This sequence joins TRBV7-6 and TRBJ2-5, with TRBD1 identical over 8 bases. Germline CDR1 is SGHVS and CDR2 is FNYEAQ. CDR3 length: 19 residues. Trimming cost V 3 bases and J 2 bases; bases outside gene matches: 17. The CDR3 loop reads CASSFYHPPGQARQETQYF. CDR3 coding DNA: TGTGCCAGCAGCTTTTACCACCCTCCGGGACAGGCTAGACAAGAGACCCAGTACTTC.

This clonotype has at least ten counts. This chain connects TRBV5-1 to TRBJ2-3; TRBD1 matches 10 bases. V lost 3 bases, J lost 9 bases, and 10 bases stayed unmatched. The CDR3 extends over 15 amino acids. Germline values: CDR1 SGHRS, CDR2 YFSETQ. In DNA, the CDR3 is TGCGCCAGCAGCTCCGGGACAGGGGCGCCGCTCACGCAGTATTTT. It is translated as CASSSGTGAPLTQYF.

This clonotype came up a few times. The genes are TRBV5-1 and TRBJ1-1, with D perhaps TRBD1 (5 bases). The CDR3 covers 15 residues. Germline V gene lookup returns CDR1 SGHRS and CDR2 YFSETQ. Trimming pared 1 base from V and 2 bases from J, leaving 12 bases between. The CDR3 region has the DNA TGCGCCAGCAGCTTGCAGGGAGGGGAAAACACTGAAGCTTTCTTT. This codes for CASSLQGGENTEAFF.

V usage is TRBV20-1 and J usage is TRBJ2-3, with D perhaps TRBD2 (6 bases). This CDR3 comprises 13 residues. CDR1 is DFQATT, CDR2 SNEGSKA, per germline (reference sequence). Trimming took 6 bases from V and 0 from J, leaving 10 bases between them. CDR3 in DNA: TGCAGTGCGCCGGACTACAGCACAGATACGCAGTATTTT. Protein: CSAPDYSTDTQYF.

The chain uses TRBV6-6 and TRBJ2-7; the D call may be TRBD1 or TRBD2 (6 bases each). The ends were cut back, 9 bases at V and 1 base at J, with 16 bases in the middle. The CDR3 sequence is 14 residues long. Germline lookup yields CDR1 MNHNY and CDR2 SVGAGI (reference sequence). CDR3 loop: CARTEGGSSYEQYF. The CDR3 DNA is TGTGCCAGGACCGAGGGGGGCTCTTCCTACGAGCAGTACTTC.

This chain links TRBV27 with TRBJ1-1, with D possibly being TRBD1 (6 bases). Per the germline V gene, CDR1 is MNHEY and CDR2 is SMNVEV (reference sequence). V dropped 4 bases and J dropped 1 base, with 16 bases sitting between them. This CDR3 spans 16 amino acids. Here the CDR3 reads CASSSGAGTPNTEAFF. CDR3 in DNA: TGTGCCAGCAGTTCCGGGGCCGGGACACCGAACACTGAAGCTTTCTTT.

The chain joins TRBV15 to TRBJ2-5; TRBD2 is a possible D gene (5 bases). V was trimmed by 5 bases and J by 1 base, leaving 8 bases between them. CDR1 LNHNV and CDR2 YYDKDF come from the germline V gene (reference sequence). CDR3 length equals 13 residues. The CDR3 loop reads CATSGGTQETQYF. DNA for the CDR3: TGTGCCACCAGCGGAGGTACCCAAGAGACCCAGTACTTC.

This clonotype was detected a few times. The chain combines TRBV18 with TRBJ1-3; D not resolved. V lost 0 bases and J lost 0, with 9 bases in between. The CDR3 totals 16 residues. The germline gives CDR1 KGHSH, CDR2 LQKENI. DNA of the CDR3: TGTGCCAGCTCACCACCGAATGGGAACTCTGGAAACACCATATATTTT. As protein: CASSPPNGNSGNTIYF.

The chain is built from TRBV27 and TRBJ2-5; D ambiguous. The CDR3 is made up of 13 amino acids. Germline CDR1 is MNHEY and CDR2 is SMNVEV (reference sequence). The germline V and J ends were trimmed by 1 base and 1 base, with 4 bases remaining between them. In nucleotides, the CDR3 is TGTGCCAGCAGTTTATATGCCCAAGAGACCCAGTACTTC. It encodes CASSLYAQETQYF.

This clonotype came up a few times. The genes are TRBV6-5 and TRBJ2-7; 10 nucleotides match TRBD1. The CDR3 has 13 residues. The V gene's germline CDR1 is MNHEY and CDR2 SVGAGI. The V and J ends lost 6 bases and 5 bases, in that order; junction bases with no gene match: 4. DNA for the CDR3: TGTGCCAGCAGCCTCGGGACAGGGGACGAGCAGTACGTC. Translating gives CASSLGTGDEQYV.

This clonotype was detected ten times or more. The genes are TRBV20-1 and TRBJ2-7; 8 bases are a match to TRBD2. Trimming cost V 3 bases and J 0 bases; bases outside gene matches: 7. The CDR3 is 15 residues long. Germline V gene data show CDR1 as DFQATT and CDR2 as SNEGSKA (reference sequence). CDR3 region: CSASSLAGSSYEQYF. The DNA for the CDR3 is TGCAGTGCTAGTAGCCTAGCGGGCAGCTCCTACGAGCAGTACTTC.

This sequence joins TRBV20-1 and TRBJ2-1, with D tentatively TRBD1 or TRBD2 (5 bases each). Germline CDR1 reads DFQATT; CDR2 reads SNEGSKA (reference sequence). The V and J ends lost 6 bases and 6 bases respectively, with 18 bases between them. CDR3 size: 14 residues. The CDR3 loop is CSAPRDPYPNEQFF. DNA for the CDR3: TGCAGTGCCCCACGGGACCCGTACCCCAATGAGCAGTTCTTC.

This clonotype came up many times. The chain couples TRBV5-1 to TRBJ2-5, with a tentative D call TRBD1 (5 bases). Germline V CDR1 and CDR2: SGHRS, YFSETQ. The CDR3 extends over 14 amino acids. The V and J ends lost 4 bases and 1 base respectively, with 11 bases between them. This CDR3 reads CASSRQISQETQYF. The CDR3 coding sequence is TGCGCCAGCAGCCGACAGATTTCCCAAGAGACCCAGTACTTC.

This clonotype was seen at least ten times. The V call is TRBV7-3, the J call TRBJ1-2; TRBD1 aligns across 10 bases. Unmatched junction bases numbered 5, after V lost 5 bases and J lost 8 bases. The CDR3 covers 13 residues. Germline CDR1 is SGHTA and CDR2 is FQGTGA. The CDR3 sequence is CASSLGQGEGYTF. CDR3 DNA sequence: TGTGCCAGCAGCCTAGGACAGGGGGAGGGCTACACCTTC.